These T cell receptor beta chains were read from a single sample in a study of CD8+CD57+ T cells in acquired aplastic anemia. From the reads, TCRdb called clonotypes with MiXCR, one entry per CDR3 protein. The repertoire holds under 200,000 distinct CDR3 sequences, with approximately 43% as singletons. The sequenced material came from sorted CD4+, CD8+, or CD8+CD57+ T cells (not recorded which) from PBMCs. The receptors originated from a human donor in good health. CDR3s include the opening cysteine and the closing phenylalanine or tryptophan. A D gene is named only where the DNA matches it firmly. Part of the rows lack a size; the others show once, few, many or a class for expanded clones.

V gene: TRBV3-1; J gene: TRBJ2-7; D gene: TRBD1; clone size: many; CDR3 DNA: TGTGCCAGCAGCCTAATGACAGGGGGTTACGAGCAGTACTTC; CDR3 protein: CASSLMTGGYEQYF
V gene: TRBV9; J gene: TRBJ2-7; D gene: .; clone size: many; CDR3 DNA: TGTGCCAGCAGCGTTCTAGCAGGGTTATCGAGCGAGCAGTACTTC; CDR3 protein: CASSVLAGLSSEQYF
V gene: TRBV11-1; J gene: TRBJ1-2; D gene: .; clone size: few; CDR3 DNA: TGTGCCAGCAGCCGACCCCGGGAAAGGACGGAGTCTAACTATGGCTACACCTTC; CDR3 protein: CASSRPRERTESNYGYTF
V gene: TRBV11-3; J gene: TRBJ2-5; D gene: TRBD1; clone size: .; CDR3 DNA: TGTGCCAGCAGCCGCGGCGGACAGGCCCAAGAGACCCAGTACTTC; CDR3 protein: CASSRGGQAQETQYF
V gene: TRBV5-1; J gene: TRBJ2-1; D gene: .; clone size: many; CDR3 DNA: TGCGCCAGCAGCTTGGATTGGCTAGTGGAGAATGAGCAGTTCTTC; CDR3 protein: CASSLDWLVENEQFF
V gene: TRBV5-6; J gene: TRBJ1-5; D gene: TRBD1; clone size: many; CDR3 DNA: TGTGCCAGCAGCTTGGACAGGGGGCTAGGGAATCAGCCCCAGCATTTT; CDR3 protein: CASSLDRGLGNQPQHF
V gene: TRBV6-5; J gene: TRBJ1-2; D gene: .; clone size: few; CDR3 DNA: TGTGCCAGCAGTTCTTCTAGATCTTCTAACTATGGCTACACCTTC; CDR3 protein: CASSSSRSSNYGYTF
V gene: TRBV7-4; J gene: TRBJ2-3; D gene: .; clone size: many; CDR3 DNA: TGTGCCAGCAGCTCCCAGACTGGCACAGATACGCAGTATTTT; CDR3 protein: CASSSQTGTDTQYF
V gene: TRBV6-1; J gene: TRBJ1-3; D gene: .; clone size: .; CDR3 DNA: TGTGCCGTAACCTCGGCAGGGACTGCCAGTGGAAACACCATATATTTT; CDR3 protein: CAVTSAGTASGNTIYF
V gene: TRBV12-3/TRBV12-4; J gene: TRBJ2-5; D gene: .; clone size: many; CDR3 DNA: TGTGCCAGCAACGCGGGACTGATGCAAGAGACCCAGTACTTC; CDR3 protein: CASNAGLMQETQYF
V gene: TRBV4-2; J gene: TRBJ1-3; D gene: .; clone size: .; CDR3 DNA: TGTGCCAGCAGCCGACCGGGACCCAGGCCAAACACCATATATTTT; CDR3 protein: CASSRPGPRPNTIYF
V gene: TRBV3-1; J gene: TRBJ2-7; D gene: TRBD2; clone size: .; CDR3 DNA: TGTGCCAGCAGCCAAGGGGCAGCGCGGGGGGAGCAGTACTTC; CDR3 protein: CASSQGAARGEQYF